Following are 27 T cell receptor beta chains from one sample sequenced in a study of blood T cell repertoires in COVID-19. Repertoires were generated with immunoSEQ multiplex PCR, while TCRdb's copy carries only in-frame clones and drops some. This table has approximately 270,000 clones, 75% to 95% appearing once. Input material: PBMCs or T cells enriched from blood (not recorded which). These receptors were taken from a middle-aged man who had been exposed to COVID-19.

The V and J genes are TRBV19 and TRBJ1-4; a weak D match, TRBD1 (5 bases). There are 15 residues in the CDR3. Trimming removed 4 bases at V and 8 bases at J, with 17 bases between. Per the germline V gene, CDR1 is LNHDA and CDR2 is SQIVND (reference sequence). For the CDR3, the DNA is TGTGCCAGTAGTACGCGACAGTTTGGAGAGGAAAAACTGTTTTTT. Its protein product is CASSTRQFGEEKLFF.

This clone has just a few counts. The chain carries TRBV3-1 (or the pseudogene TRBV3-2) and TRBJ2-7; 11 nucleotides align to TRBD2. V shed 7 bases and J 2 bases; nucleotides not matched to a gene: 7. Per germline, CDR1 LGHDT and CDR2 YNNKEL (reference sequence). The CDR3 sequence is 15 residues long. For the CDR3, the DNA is TGTGCCAGCACCCTGACTAGCGGGATGACCTACGAGCAGTACTTC. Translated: CASTLTSGMTYEQYF.

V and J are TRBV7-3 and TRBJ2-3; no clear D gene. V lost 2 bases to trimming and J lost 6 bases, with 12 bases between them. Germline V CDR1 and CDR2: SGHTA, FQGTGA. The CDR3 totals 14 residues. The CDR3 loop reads CASSLASPRDTQYF. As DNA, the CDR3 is TGTGCCAGCAGCTTAGCGTCACCACGGGATACGCAGTATTTT.

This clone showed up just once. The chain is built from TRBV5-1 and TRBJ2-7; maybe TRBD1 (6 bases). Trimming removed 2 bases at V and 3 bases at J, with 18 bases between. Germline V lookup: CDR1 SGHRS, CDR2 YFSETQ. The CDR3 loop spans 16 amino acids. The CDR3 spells CASSFDGTRVVYEQYF. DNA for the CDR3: TGCGCCAGCAGCTTCGACGGGACAAGGGTGGTCTACGAGCAGTACTTC.

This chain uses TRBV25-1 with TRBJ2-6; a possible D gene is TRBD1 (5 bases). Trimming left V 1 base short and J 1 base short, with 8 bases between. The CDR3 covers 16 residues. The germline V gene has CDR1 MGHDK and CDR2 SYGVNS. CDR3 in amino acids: CASSEFRDSGANVLTF. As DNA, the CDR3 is TGTGCCAGCAGTGAATTCAGGGATTCTGGGGCCAACGTCCTGACTTTC.

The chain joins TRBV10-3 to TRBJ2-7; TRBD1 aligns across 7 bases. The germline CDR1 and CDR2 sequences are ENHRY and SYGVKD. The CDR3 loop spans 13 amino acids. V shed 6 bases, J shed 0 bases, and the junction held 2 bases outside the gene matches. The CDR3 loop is CAIRGQSSYEQYF. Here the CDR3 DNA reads TGTGCCATCAGGGGACAGAGCTCCTACGAGCAGTACTTC.

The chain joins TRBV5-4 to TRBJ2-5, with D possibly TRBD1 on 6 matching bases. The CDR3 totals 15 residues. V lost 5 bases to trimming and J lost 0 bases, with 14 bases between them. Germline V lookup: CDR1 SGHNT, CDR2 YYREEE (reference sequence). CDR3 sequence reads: CASSPGTINQETQYF. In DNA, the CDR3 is TGTGCCAGCAGTCCCGGGACAATAAACCAAGAGACCCAGTACTTC.

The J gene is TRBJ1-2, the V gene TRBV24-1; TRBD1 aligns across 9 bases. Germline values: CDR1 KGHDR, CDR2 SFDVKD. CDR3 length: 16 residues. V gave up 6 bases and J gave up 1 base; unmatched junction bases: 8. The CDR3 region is CATSLHRGPVNYGYTF. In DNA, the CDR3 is TGTGCCACCAGTTTACACAGGGGGCCTGTTAACTATGGCTACACCTTC.

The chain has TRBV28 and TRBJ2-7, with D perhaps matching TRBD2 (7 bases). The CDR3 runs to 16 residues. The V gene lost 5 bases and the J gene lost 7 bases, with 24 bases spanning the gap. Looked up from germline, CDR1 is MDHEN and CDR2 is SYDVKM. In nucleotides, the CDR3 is TGTGCCAGCAGTGACGCATCTTTTGGCAGGGGAGGGGAGCAGTACTTC. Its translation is CASSDASFGRGGEQYF.

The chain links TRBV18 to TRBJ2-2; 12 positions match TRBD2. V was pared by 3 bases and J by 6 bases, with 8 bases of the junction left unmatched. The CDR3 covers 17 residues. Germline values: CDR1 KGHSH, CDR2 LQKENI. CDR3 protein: CASSPLTSGSSSGELFF. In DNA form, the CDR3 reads TGTGCCAGCTCACCCCTGACTAGCGGGAGTAGTTCCGGGGAGCTGTTTTTT.

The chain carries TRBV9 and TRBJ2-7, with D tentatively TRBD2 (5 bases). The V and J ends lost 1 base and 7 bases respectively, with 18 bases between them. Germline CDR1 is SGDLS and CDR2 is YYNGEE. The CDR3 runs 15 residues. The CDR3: CASSVWNSGFEEQYF. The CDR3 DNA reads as TGTGCCAGCAGCGTATGGAACTCGGGGTTCGAAGAGCAGTACTTC.

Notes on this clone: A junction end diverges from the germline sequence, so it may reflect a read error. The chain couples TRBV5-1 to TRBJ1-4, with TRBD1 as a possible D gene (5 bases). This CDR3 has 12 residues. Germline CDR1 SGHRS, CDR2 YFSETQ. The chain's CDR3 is CASKGTSEKLFF. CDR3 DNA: TGCGCCAGCAAAGGGACTAGTGAAAAACTGTTTTTT.

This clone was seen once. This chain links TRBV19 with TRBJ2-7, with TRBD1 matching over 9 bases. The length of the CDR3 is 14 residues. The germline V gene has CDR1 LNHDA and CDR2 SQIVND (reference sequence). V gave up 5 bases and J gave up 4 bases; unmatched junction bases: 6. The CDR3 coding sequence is TGTGCCAGTAGTGTTACCGGGACAGGGTACGAGCAGTACTTC. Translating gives CASSVTGTGYEQYF.

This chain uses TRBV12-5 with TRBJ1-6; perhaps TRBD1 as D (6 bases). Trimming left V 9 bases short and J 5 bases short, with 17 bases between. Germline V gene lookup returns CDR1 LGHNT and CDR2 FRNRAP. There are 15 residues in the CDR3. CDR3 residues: CARGETGSDNSPLHF. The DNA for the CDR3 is TGTGCTAGGGGGGAAACAGGGTCGGATAATTCACCCCTCCACTTT.

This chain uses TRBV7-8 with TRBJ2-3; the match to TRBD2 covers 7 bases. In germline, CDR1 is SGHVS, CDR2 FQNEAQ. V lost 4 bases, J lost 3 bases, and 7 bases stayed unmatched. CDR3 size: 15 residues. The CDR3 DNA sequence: TGTGCCAGCAGCTCTACTAGCGTTAGGACAGATACGCAGTATTTT. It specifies CASSSTSVRTDTQYF.

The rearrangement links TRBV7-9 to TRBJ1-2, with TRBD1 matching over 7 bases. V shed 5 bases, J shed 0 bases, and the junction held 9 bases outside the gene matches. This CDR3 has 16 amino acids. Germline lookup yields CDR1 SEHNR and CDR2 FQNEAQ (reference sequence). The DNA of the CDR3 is TGTGCCAGCAGCCCGCGTGGAGGGACAGCTAACTATGGCTACACCTTC. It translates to CASSPRGGTANYGYTF.

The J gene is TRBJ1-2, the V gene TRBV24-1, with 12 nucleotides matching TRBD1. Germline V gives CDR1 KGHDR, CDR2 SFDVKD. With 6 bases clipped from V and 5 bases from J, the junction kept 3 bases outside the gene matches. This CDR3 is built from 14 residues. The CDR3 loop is CATSRDRGRYGYTF. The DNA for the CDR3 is TGTGCCACCAGTAGGGACAGGGGGCGATATGGCTACACCTTC.

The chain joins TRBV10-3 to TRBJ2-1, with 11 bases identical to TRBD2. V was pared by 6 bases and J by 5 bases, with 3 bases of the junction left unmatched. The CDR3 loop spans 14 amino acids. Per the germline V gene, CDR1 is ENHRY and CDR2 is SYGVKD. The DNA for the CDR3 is TGTGCCATCAGAGGGACTAGCGGCAACAATGAGCAGTTCTTC. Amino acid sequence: CAIRGTSGNNEQFF.

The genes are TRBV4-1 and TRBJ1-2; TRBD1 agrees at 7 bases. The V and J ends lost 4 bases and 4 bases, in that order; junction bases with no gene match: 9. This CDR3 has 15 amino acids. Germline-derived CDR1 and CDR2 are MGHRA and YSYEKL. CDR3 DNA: TGCGCCAGCAGCCCTAGCGACAGGGTAGCCTATGGCTACACCTTC. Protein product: CASSPSDRVAYGYTF.

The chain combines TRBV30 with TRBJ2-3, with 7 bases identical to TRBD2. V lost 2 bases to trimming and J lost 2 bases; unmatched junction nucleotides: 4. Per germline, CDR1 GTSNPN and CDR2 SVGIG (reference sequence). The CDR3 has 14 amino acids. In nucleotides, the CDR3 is TGTGCCTGGAGTAGGCGGGAGCCCACAGATACGCAGTATTTT. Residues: CAWSRREPTDTQYF.

CDR3 protein: CSVEFQQGKRTGELFF. The CDR3 DNA is TGCAGCGTTGAATTTCAACAGGGAAAAAGGACCGGGGAGCTGTTTTTT. The chain uses TRBV29-1 and TRBJ2-2, with a tentative D call TRBD1 (6 bases). Deletions cut 2 bases from V and 5 bases from J, with 18 bases between. This CDR3 is 16 amino acids long. The germline CDR1 and CDR2 sequences are SQVTM and ANQGSEA.

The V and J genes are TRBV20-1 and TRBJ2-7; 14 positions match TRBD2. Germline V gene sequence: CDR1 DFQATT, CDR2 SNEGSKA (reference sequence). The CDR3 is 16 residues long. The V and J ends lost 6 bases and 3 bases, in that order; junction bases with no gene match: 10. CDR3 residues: CSASTGTSGSLYEQYF. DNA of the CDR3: TGCAGTGCAAGTACCGGGACTAGCGGGAGTCTCTACGAGCAGTACTTC.

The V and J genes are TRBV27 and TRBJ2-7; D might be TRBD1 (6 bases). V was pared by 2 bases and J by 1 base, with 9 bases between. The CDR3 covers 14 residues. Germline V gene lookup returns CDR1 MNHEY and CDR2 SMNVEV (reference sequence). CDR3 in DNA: TGTGCCAGCAGTTTAATAGGACAGTCCTACGAGCAGTACTTC. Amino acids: CASSLIGQSYEQYF.

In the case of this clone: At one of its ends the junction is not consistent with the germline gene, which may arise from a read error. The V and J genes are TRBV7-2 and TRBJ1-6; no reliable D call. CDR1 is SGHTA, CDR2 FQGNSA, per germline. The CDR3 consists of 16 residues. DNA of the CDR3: TGTGCCAGCAGCTTAGATGCAGGCTCCCATAATTCACCCCTCCACTTT. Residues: CASSLDAGSHNSPLHF.

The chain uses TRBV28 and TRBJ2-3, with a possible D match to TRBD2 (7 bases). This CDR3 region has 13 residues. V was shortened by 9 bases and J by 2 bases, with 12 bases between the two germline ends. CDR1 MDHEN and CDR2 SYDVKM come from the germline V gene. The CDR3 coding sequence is TGTGCCAGTAGGGCGGGGGCCACAGATACGCAGTATTTT. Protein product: CASRAGATDTQYF.

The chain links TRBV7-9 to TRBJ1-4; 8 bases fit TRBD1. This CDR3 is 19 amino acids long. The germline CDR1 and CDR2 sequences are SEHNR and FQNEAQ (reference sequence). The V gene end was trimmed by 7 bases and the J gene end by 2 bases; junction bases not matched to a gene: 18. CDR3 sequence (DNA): TGTGCCAGCACCCCACCCGCCGGACAGGGAGGAAACACTAATGAAAAACTGTTTTTT. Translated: CASTPPAGQGGNTNEKLFF. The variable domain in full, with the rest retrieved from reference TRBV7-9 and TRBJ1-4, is DTGVSQNPRHKITKRGQNVTFRCDPISEHNRLYWYRQTLGQGPEFLTYFQNEAQLEKSRLLSDRFSAERPKGSFSTLEIQRTEQGDSAMYLCASTPPAGQGGNTNEKLFFGSGTQLSVL.

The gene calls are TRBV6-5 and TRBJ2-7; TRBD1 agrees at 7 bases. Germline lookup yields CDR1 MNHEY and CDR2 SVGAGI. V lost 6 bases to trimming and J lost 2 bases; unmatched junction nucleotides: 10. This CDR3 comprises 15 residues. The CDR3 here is CASSQARDSTYEQYF. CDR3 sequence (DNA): TGTGCCAGCAGCCAGGCCCGGGACAGTACCTACGAGCAGTACTTC.